Listed here are 9 T cell receptor beta chains from one sample, sequenced in a study of cytomegalovirus exposure and HLA in healthy donors. 60 Vbeta and 13 Jbeta primers were used in PCR. Clones were sequenced by immunoSEQ multiplex PCR, and TCRdb holds only the in-frame ones, with some missing. The table has roughly 120,000 clones, about 70% seen once; the top ten hold around 3.7%. Input material: PBMCs. The source is a woman aged 35 to 49 in good health and CMV-seronegative.

The chain carries TRBV7-3 and TRBJ2-5; tentatively, D is TRBD2 (5 bases). The germline gives CDR1 SGHTA, CDR2 FQGTGA. Trimming took off 2 bases at V and 5 bases at J, with 9 bases between the two ends. The CDR3 loop spans 13 amino acids. CDR3 in amino acids: CASSLGERETQYF. The CDR3 nucleotides read TGTGCCAGCAGCTTAGGGGAGCGGGAGACCCAGTACTTC. Combining the CDR3 with reference TRBV7-3 and TRBJ2-5 gives the whole variable domain GAGVSQTPSNKVTEKGKYVELRCDPISGHTALYWYRQSLGQGPEFLIYFQGTGAADDSGLPNDRFFAVRPEGSVSTLKIQRTERGDSAVYLCASSLGERETQYFGPGTRLLVL.

The V and J genes are TRBV25-1 and TRBJ1-3; 7 positions match TRBD1. This CDR3 contains 18 residues. V gave up 4 bases and J gave up 4 bases; unmatched junction bases: 16. Germline CDR1 is MGHDK and CDR2 is SYGVNS. The CDR3 sequence: CASSGVGDRPLEGNTIYF. The CDR3 nucleotides are TGTGCCAGCAGTGGTGTAGGGGACAGACCGCTGGAAGGAAACACCATATATTTT.

This clone came up a few times. This chain links TRBV19 with TRBJ2-3; perhaps TRBD1 as D (6 bases). V was trimmed by 10 bases and J by 3 bases, leaving 17 bases between them. This CDR3 has 14 residues. From germline, CDR1 is LNHDA and CDR2 SQIVND (reference sequence). The CDR3 DNA sequence: TGTGCCACCTGGGACACTTCGACAACAGATACGCAGTATTTT. It encodes CATWDTSTTDTQYF.

The chain employs TRBV4-2 and TRBJ2-2, with a tentative D call TRBD1 (5 bases). Germline V gives CDR1 LGHNA, CDR2 YNFKEQ. This CDR3 contains 15 residues. V gave up 1 base and J gave up 7 bases, with 13 bases separating them. As DNA, the CDR3 is TGTGCCAGCAGCCAAGGAGTTGCAGGGAACGGGGAGCTGTTTTTT. Its translation is CASSQGVAGNGELFF.

The V gene is TRBV7-9, the J gene TRBJ2-1; 7 nucleotides agree with TRBD1. The CDR3 length is 14 residues. Germline trimming cut 0 bases from V and 4 bases from J; bases unmatched to any gene: 0. From germline, CDR1 is SEHNR and CDR2 FQNEAQ (reference sequence). The chain's CDR3 is CASSLAGQYNEQFF. In nucleotides, the CDR3 is TGTGCCAGCAGCTTAGCGGGACAGTACAATGAGCAGTTCTTC.

In its sample, this clone was seen a few times. Mismatch with germline at one junction end may stem from a read error. The gene calls are TRBV19 and TRBJ1-2; D might be TRBD1 (5 bases). CDR1 and CDR2 from the germline V gene are LNHDA and SQIVND (reference sequence). This CDR3 has 15 amino acids. The CDR3 nucleotides are TGTGCCAGTAGTGCCTGGGACTCGGACAACTCTGGCTACACCTTC. This encodes CASSAWDSDNSGYTF. Using reference TRBV19 and TRBJ1-2 for the parts outside the CDR3, the full variable domain is DGGITQSPKYLFRKEGQNVTLSCEQNLNHDAMYWYRQDPGQGLRLIYYSQIVNDFQKGDIAEGYSVSREKKESFPLTVTSAQKNPTAFYLCASSAWDSDNSGYTFGSGTRLTVV.

This clone occurred once. The genes are TRBV5-1 and TRBJ2-7, with D perhaps matching TRBD1 (6 bases). CDR1 SGHRS and CDR2 YFSETQ come from the germline V gene. V lost 0 bases, J lost 5 bases, and 15 bases lay in between. The CDR3 is 15 residues long. The DNA of the CDR3 is TGCGCCAGCAGCTTGGCCGGGGCAGGGGACCACGAGCAGTACTTC. Translating it yields CASSLAGAGDHEQYF.

The chain uses TRBV4-3 and TRBJ1-2; TRBD1 is a possible D gene (6 bases). CDR3 length: 17 amino acids. The germline CDR1 and CDR2 sequences are LGHNA and YSLEER. V gave up 0 bases and J gave up 6 bases, with 20 bases separating them. The CDR3 is CASSQDPITRTEDGYTF. The CDR3 DNA reads as TGCGCCAGCAGCCAAGACCCAATCACTCGGACAGAGGATGGCTACACCTTC.

V and J are TRBV4-2 and TRBJ1-1; D is possibly TRBD1 (5 bases). This CDR3 is built from 16 residues. The V gene lost 4 bases and the J gene lost 4 bases, with 19 bases spanning the gap. Germline CDR1 and CDR2: LGHNA and YNFKEQ. The CDR3 here is CASSPTGVLGVTEAFF. In DNA, the CDR3 is TGTGCCAGCAGCCCAACGGGGGTACTTGGGGTCACTGAAGCTTTCTTT.